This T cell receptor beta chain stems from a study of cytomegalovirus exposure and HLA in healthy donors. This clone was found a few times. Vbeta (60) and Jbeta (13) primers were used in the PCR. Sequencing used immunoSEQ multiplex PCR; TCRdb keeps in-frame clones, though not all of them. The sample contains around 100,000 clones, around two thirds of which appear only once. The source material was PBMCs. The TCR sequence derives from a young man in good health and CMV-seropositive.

CDR3 in amino acids: CASSLATGWQYF. DNA of the CDR3: TGCGCCAGCAGCCTTGCTACAGGGTGGCAGTACTTC. The rearrangement links TRBV5-1 to TRBJ2-7, with D possibly being TRBD1 (6 bases). In germline, CDR1 is SGHRS, CDR2 YFSETQ. This CDR3 is 12 amino acids long. Trimming left V 4 bases short and J 9 bases short, with 14 bases between.